What follows describes a single TCR beta chain. Trimming shortened V by 5 bases and J by 7 bases, and 15 bases separated the two germline ends. From germline, CDR1 is SEHNR and CDR2 FQNEAQ (reference sequence). There are 14 residues in the CDR3. This entry is derived from a study of Graves' ophthalmopathy and Graves' hyperthyroidism. Amplified TCR beta CDR3 regions were obtained using RNA transcripts as template. First-round RT-PCR with HTBI primers preceded a second-round multiplex PCR. Each CDR3 protein is one row after TCRdb ran MiXCR on the multiplex PCR reads. The data contain about 1.2 million distinct CDR3 sequences, about two fifths of them singletons.

This receptor was taken from an adult man with Graves' hyperthyroidism. The sequenced sample consisted of peripheral blood or thyroid tissue (not recorded which). The chain links TRBV7-9 to TRBJ1-3; D gene uncertain. The CDR3 DNA reads TGTGCCAGCAGCCTCACACAGATGATGAACACCATATATTTT. Translation gives CASSLTQMMNTIYF.